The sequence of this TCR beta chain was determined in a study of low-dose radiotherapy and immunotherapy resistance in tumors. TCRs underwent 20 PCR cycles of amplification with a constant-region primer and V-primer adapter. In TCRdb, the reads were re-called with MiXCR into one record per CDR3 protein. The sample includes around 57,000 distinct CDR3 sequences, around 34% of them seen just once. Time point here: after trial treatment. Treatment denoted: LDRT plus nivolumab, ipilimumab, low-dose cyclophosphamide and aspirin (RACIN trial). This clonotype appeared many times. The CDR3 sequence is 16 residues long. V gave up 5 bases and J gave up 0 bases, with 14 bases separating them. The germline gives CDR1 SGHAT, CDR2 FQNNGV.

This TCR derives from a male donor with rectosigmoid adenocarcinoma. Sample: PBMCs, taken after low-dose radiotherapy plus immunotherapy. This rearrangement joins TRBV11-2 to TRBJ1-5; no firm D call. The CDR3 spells CASSLGTVYSNQPQHF. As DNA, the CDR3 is TGTGCCAGCAGCCTAGGTACTGTCTATAGCAATCAGCCCCAGCATTTT.